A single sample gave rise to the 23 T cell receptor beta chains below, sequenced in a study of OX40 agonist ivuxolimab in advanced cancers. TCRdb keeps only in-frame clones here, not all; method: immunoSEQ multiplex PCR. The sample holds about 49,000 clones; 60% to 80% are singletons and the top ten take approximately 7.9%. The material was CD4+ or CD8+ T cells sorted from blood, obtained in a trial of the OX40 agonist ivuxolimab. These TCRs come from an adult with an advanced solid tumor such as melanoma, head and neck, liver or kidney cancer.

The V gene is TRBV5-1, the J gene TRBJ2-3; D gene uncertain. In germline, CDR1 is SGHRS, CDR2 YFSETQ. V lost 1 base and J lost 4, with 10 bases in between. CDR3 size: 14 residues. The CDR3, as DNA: TGCGCCAGCAGCTTGACAACTGAAGCAGATACGCAGTATTTT. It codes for CASSLTTEADTQYF. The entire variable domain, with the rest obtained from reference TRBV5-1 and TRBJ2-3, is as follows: KAGVTQTPRYLIKTRGQQVTLSCSPISGHRSVSWYQQTPGQGLQFLFEYFSETQRNKGNFPGRFSGRQFSNSRSEMNVSTLELGDSALYLCASSLTTEADTQYFGPGTRLTVL.

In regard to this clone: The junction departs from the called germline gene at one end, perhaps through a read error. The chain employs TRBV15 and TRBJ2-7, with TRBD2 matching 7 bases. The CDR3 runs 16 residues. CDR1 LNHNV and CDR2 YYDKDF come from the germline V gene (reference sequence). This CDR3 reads CATSRVMTGGSSEQYF. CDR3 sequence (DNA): TGTGCCACCAGCAGAGTTATGACGGGAGGATCCTCCGAGCAGTACTTC.

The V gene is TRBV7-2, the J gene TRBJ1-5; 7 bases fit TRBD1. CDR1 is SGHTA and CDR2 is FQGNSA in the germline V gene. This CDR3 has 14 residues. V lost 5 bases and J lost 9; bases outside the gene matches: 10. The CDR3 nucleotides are TGTGCCAGCAGCCCCGGGACAGCGTCTCCGCCCCAGCATTTT. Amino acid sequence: CASSPGTASPPQHF.

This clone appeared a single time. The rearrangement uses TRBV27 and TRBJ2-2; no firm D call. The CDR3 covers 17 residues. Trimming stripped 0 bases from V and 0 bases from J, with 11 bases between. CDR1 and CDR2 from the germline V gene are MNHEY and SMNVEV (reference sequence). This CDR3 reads CASSLSGRHANTGELFF. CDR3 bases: TGTGCCAGCAGTTTATCCGGACGGCACGCGAACACCGGGGAGCTGTTTTTT.

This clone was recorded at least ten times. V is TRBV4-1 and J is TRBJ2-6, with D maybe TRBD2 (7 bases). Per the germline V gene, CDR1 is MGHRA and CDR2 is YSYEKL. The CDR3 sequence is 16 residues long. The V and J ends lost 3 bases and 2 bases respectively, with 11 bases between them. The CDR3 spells CASSQGGGTGANVLTF. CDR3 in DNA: TGCGCCAGCAGCCAGGGCGGGGGCACTGGGGCCAACGTCCTGACTTTC.

CDR3 sequence (DNA): TGTGCCTGGTCCCCAGGGTCTAATAATTCACCCCTCCACTTT. Its protein is CAWSPGSNNSPLHF. The chain has TRBV30 and TRBJ1-6, with D possibly matching TRBD1 (5 bases). The CDR3 has 14 residues. Germline CDR1 is GTSNPN and CDR2 is SVGIG (reference sequence). Trimming took 5 bases from V and 5 from J, leaving 13 bases between them.

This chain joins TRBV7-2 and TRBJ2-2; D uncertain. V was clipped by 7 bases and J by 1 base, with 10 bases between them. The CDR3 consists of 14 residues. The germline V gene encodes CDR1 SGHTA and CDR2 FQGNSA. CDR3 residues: CASTYALNTGELFF. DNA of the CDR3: TGTGCCAGCACATACGCACTGAACACCGGGGAGCTGTTTTTT.

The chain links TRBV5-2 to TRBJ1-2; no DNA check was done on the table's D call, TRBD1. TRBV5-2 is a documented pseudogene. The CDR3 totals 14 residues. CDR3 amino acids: CASSQDKTARGYTF. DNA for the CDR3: TGTGCCAGCAGCCAAGATAAGACAGCGCGTGGCTACACCTTC.

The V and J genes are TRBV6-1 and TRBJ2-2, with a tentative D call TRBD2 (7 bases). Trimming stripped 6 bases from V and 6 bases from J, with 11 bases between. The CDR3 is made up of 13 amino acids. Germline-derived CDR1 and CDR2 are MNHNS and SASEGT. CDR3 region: CASRQGRAGELFF. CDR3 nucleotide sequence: TGTGCCAGCAGGCAGGGGAGGGCCGGGGAGCTGTTTTTT.

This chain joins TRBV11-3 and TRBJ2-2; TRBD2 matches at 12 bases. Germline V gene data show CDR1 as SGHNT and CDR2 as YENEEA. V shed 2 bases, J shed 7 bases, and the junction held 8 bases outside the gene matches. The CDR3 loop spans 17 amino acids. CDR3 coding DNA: TGTGCCAGCAGCTTAAGACTAGCGGGAGAAGGGGTCGGGGAGCTGTTTTTT. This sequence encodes CASSLRLAGEGVGELFF.

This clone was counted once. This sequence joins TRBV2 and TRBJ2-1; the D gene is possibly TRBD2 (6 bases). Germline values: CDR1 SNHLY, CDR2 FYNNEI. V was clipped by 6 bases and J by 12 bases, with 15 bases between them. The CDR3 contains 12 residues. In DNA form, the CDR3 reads TGTGCCAGCAGCCTACCGCTCGGGGGGCAGTTCTTC. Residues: CASSLPLGGQFF.

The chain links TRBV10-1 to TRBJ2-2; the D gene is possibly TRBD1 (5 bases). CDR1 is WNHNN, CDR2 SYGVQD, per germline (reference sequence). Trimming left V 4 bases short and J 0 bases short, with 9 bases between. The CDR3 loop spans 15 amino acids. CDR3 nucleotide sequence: TGCGCCAGCAGTGGAATACAGGCGAACACCGGGGAGCTGTTTTTT. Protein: CASSGIQANTGELFF.

CDR3 loop: CASIPSASGFTDTQYF. The CDR3 bases are TGTGCCAGCATCCCTTCGGCTAGCGGGTTCACAGATACGCAGTATTTT. The rearrangement joins TRBV7-9 to TRBJ2-3; 8 nucleotides agree with TRBD2. Trimming at V came to 7 bases and at J to 2 bases, leaving 11 bases not matched to a gene. The CDR3 has 16 amino acids. Germline V gives CDR1 SEHNR, CDR2 FQNEAQ (reference sequence).

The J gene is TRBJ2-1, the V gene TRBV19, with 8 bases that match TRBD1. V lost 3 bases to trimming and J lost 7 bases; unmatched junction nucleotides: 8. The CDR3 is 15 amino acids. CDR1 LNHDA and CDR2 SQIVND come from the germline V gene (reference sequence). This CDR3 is CASSMRNRGNNEQFF. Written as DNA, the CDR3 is TGTGCCAGTAGTATGCGTAACAGGGGGAATAATGAGCAGTTCTTC.

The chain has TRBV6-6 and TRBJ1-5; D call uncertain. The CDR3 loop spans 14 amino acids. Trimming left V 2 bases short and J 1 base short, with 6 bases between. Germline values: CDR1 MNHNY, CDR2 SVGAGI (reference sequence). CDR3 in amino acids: CASSYADSNQPQHF. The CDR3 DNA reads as TGTGCCAGCAGTTACGCCGACAGCAATCAGCCCCAGCATTTT.

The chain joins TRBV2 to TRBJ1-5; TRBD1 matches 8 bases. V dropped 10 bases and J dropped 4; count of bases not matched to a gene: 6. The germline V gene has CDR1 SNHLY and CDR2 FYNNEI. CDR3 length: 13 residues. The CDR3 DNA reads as TGTGCCACGCAGGGGGCCCCGAATCAGCCCCAGCATTTT. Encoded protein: CATQGAPNQPQHF.

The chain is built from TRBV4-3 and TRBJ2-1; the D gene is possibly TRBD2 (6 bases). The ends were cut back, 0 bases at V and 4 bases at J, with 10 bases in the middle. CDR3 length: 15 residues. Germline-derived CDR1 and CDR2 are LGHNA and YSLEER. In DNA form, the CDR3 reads TGCGCCAGCAGCCAAGATCAGGCGGGGTACAATGAGCAGTTCTTC. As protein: CASSQDQAGYNEQFF.

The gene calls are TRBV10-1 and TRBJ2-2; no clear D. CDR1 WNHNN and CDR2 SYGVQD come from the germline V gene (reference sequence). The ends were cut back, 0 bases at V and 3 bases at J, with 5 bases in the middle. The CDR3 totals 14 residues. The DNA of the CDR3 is TGCGCCAGCAGTGAGTCTGGGGACACCGGGGAGCTGTTTTTT. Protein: CASSESGDTGELFF.

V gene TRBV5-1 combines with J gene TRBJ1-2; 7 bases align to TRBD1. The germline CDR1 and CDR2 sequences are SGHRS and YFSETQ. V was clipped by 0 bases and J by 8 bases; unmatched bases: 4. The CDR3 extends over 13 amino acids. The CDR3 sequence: CASSLGGGRGYTF. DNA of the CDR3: TGCGCCAGCAGCTTGGGAGGGGGCAGAGGCTACACCTTC. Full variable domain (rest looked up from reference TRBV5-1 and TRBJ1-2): KAGVTQTPRYLIKTRGQQVTLSCSPISGHRSVSWYQQTPGQGLQFLFEYFSETQRNKGNFPGRFSGRQFSNSRSEMNVSTLELGDSALYLCASSLGGGRGYTFGSGTRLTVV.

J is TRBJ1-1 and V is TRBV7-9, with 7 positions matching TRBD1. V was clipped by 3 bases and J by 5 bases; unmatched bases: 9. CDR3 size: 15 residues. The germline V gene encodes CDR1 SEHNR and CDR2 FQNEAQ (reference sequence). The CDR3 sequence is CASSLAGGRRTEAFF. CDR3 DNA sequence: TGTGCCAGCAGCTTGGCAGGGGGTAGGAGGACTGAAGCTTTCTTT.

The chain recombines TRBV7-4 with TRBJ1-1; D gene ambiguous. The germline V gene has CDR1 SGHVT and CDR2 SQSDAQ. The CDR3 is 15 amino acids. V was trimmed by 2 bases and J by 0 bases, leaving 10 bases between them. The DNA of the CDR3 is TGTGCCAGCAGCTTACGAGGGCATCTGAACACTGAAGCTTTCTTT. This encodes CASSLRGHLNTEAFF.

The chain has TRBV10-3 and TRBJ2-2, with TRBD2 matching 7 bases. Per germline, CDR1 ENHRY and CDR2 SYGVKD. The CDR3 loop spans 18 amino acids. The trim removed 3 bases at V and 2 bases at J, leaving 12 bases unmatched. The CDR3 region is CAISDPLLADLNTGELFF. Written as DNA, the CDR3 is TGTGCCATCAGTGACCCGCTTCTAGCGGACCTAAACACCGGGGAGCTGTTTTTT.

CDR3 coding DNA: TGTGCCAGCAGTTATGGGGACGGGACTGCGGGTTTTAACTATGGCTACACCTTC. Translated, it gives CASSYGDGTAGFNYGYTF. The genes are TRBV6-8 and TRBJ1-2; weak D call: TRBD1 (5 bases). The V and J ends lost 3 bases and 1 base respectively, with 21 bases between them. This CDR3 region has 18 residues. Germline V gene data show CDR1 as MNHGY and CDR2 as SAAAGT.